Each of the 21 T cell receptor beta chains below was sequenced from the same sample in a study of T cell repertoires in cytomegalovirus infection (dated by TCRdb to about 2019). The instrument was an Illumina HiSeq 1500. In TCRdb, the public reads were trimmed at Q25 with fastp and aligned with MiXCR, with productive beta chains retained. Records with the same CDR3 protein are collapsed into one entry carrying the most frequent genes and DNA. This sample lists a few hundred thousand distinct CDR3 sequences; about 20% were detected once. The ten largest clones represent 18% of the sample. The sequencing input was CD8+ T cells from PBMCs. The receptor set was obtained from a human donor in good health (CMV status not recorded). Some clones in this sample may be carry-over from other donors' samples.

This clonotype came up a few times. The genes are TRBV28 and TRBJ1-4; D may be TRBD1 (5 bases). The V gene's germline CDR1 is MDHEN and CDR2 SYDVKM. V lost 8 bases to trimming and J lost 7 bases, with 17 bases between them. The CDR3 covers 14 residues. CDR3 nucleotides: TGTGCCAGCGGCGACAGCCCCACAAGTGAAAAACTGTTTTTT. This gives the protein CASGDSPTSEKLFF.

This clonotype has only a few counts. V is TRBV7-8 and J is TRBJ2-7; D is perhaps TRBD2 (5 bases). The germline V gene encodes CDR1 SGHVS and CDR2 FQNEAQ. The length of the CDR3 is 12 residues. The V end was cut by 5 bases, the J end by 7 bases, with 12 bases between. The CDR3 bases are TGTGCCAGCAGCACGGACGGGGTTGAGCAGTACTTC. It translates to CASSTDGVEQYF.

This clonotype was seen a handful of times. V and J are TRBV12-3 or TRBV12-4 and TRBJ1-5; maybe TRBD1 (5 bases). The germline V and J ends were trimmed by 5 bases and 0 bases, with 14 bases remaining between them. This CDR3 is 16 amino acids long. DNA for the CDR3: TGTGCCAGCAGTCCTGACAGTTTGTATAGCAATCAGCCCCAGCATTTT. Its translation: CASSPDSLYSNQPQHF.

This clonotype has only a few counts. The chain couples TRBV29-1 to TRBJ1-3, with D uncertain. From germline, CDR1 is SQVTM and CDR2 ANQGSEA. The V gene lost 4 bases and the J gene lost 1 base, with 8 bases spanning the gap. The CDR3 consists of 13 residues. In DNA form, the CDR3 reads TGCAGCGTTGCAGGTCCGTCTGGAAACACCATATATTTT. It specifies CSVAGPSGNTIYF.

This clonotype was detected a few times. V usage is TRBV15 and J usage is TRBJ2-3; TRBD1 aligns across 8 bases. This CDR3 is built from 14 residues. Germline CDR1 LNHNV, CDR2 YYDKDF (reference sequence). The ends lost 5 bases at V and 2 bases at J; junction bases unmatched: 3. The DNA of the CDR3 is TGTGCCACCAGCGGGGGACAGGACACAGATACGCAGTATTTT. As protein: CATSGGQDTDTQYF.

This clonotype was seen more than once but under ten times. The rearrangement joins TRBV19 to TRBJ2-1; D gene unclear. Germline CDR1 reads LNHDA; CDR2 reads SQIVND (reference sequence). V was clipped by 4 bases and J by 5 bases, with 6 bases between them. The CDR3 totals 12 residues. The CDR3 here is CASSTGNNEQFF. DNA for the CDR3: TGTGCCAGTAGTACTGGAAACAATGAGCAGTTCTTC.

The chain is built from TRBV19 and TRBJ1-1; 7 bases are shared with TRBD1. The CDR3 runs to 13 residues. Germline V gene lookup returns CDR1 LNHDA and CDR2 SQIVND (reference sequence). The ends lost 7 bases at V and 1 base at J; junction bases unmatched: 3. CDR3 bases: TGTGCCAGTACCCGGGACAGGAACACTGAAGCTTTCTTT. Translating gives CASTRDRNTEAFF.

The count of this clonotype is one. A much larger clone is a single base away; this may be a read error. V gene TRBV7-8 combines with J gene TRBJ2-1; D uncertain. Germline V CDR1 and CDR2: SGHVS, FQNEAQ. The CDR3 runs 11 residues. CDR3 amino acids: CAGSSMGEQFF. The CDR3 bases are TGTGCCGGCAGCTCGATGGGGGAGCAGTTCTTC.

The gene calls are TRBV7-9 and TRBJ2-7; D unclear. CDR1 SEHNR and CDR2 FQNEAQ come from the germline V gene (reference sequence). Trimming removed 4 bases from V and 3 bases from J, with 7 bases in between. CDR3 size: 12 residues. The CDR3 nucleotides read TGTGCCAGCAGCTCAATCAACTACGAGCAGTACTTC. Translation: CASSSINYEQYF.

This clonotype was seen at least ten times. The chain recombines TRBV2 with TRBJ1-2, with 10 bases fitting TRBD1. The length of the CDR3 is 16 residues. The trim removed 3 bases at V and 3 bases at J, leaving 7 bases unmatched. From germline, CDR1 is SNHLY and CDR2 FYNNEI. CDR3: CASSEPGTGADYGYTF. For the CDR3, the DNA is TGTGCCAGCAGTGAGCCCGGGACAGGGGCTGACTATGGCTACACCTTC.

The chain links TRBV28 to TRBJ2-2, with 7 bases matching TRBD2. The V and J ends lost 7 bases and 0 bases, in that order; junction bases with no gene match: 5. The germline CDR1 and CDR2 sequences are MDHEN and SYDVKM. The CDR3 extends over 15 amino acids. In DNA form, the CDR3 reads TGTGCCAGCACCCAACTAGCGACGAACACCGGGGAGCTGTTTTTT. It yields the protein CASTQLATNTGELFF.

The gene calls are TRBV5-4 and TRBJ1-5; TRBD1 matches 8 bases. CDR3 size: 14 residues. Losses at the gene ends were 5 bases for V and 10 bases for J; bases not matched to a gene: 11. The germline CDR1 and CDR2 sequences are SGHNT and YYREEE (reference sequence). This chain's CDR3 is CASSPGAGGYPQHF. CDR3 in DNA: TGTGCCAGCAGTCCGGGGGCAGGGGGCTATCCCCAGCATTTT.

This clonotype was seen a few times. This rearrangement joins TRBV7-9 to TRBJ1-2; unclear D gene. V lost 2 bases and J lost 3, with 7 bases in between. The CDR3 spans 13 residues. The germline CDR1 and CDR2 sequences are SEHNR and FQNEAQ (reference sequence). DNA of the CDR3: TGTGCCAGCAGCTTAACTCTGGACTATGGCTACACCTTC. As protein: CASSLTLDYGYTF.

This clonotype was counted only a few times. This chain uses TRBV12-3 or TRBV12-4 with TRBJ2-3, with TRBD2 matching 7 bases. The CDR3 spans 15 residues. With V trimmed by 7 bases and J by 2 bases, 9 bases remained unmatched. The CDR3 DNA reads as TGTGCCAGCACCAATCGGGGAGGGGACACAGATACGCAGTATTTT. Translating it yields CASTNRGGDTDTQYF.

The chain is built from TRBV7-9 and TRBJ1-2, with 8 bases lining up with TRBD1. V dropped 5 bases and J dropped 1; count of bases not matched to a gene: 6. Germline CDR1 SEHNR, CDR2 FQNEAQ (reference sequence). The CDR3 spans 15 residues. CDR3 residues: CASSQTGESNYGYTF. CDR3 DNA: TGTGCCAGCAGCCAGACAGGGGAAAGTAACTATGGCTACACCTTC.

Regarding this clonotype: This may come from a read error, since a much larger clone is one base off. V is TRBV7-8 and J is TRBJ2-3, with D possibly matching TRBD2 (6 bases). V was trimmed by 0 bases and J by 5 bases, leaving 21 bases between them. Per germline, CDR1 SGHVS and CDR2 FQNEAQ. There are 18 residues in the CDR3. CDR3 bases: TGTGCCAGCAGCTTAGCCTACGGGGCGGGGAGAGCCAGAGATACGCAGTATTTT. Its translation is CASSLAYGAGRARDTQYF. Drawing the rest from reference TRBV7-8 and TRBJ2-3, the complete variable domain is GAGVSQSPRYKVAKRGQDVALRCDPISGHVSLFWYQQALGQGPEFLTYFQNEAQLDKSGLPSDRFFAERPEGSVSTLKIQRTQQEDSAVYLCASSLAYGAGRARDTQYFGPGTRLTVL.

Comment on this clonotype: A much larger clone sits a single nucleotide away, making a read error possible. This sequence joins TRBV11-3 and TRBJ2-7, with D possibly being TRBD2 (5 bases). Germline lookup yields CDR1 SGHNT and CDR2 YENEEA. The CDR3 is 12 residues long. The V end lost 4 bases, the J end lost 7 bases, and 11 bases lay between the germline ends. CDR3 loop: CASSSGKGEQYF. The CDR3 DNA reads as TGTGCCAGCAGCTCCGGGAAAGGGGAGCAGTACTTC.

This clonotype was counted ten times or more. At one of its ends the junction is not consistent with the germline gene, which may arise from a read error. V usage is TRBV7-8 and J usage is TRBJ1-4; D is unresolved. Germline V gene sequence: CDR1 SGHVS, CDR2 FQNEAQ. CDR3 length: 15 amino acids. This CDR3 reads CASSLAPGSNEKLFF. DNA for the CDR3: TGTGCCAGCAGCTTAGCACCCGGGTCTAACGAAAAACTGTTTTTT.

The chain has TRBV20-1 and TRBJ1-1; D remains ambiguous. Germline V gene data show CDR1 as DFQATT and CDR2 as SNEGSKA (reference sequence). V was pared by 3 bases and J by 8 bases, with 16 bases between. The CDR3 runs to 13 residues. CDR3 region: CSASGQLGGEAFF. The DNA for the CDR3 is TGCAGTGCTAGCGGGCAGCTGGGCGGGGAAGCTTTCTTT.

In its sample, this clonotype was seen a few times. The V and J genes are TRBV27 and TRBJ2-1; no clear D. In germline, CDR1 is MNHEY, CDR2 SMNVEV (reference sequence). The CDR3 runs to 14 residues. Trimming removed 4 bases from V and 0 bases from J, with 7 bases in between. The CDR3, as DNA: TGTGCCAGCAGTTCGTACAGCTCCTACAATGAGCAGTTCTTC. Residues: CASSSYSSYNEQFF.

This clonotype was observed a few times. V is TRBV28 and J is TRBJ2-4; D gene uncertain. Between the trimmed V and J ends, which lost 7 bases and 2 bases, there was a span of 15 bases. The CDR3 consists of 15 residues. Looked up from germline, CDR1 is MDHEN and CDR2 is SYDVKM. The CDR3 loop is CASMTYSSPKNIQYF. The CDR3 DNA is TGTGCCAGCATGACCTACAGTTCCCCCAAAAACATTCAGTACTTC.